The 16 T cell receptor beta chains below were found in one sample sequenced in a study of cytomegalovirus exposure and HLA in healthy donors. Primers included in the PCR were 60 Vbeta and 13 Jbeta primers. The assay was immunoSEQ multiplex PCR, and TCRdb's table has in-frame clones only and misses some. In the table there are tens of thousands of clones, about three quarters of which are singletons. The sample was PBMCs. Receptors originate from a young man in good health and CMV-seronegative.

The V call is TRBV10-1, the J call TRBJ2-7; TRBD2 matches 7 bases. The CDR3 sequence is 13 residues long. V gave up 5 bases and J gave up 0 bases; unmatched junction bases: 1. Per the germline V gene, CDR1 is WNHNN and CDR2 is SYGVQD (reference sequence). CDR3 DNA: TGCGCCAGCAGTCGGGGGGACTCCTACGAGCAGTACTTC. This codes for CASSRGDSYEQYF.

The chain joins TRBV30 to TRBJ2-7, with D maybe TRBD1 (5 bases). The germline gives CDR1 GTSNPN, CDR2 SVGIG (reference sequence). This CDR3 region has 11 residues. CDR3 in DNA: TGTACCTTAGGGGCTCACGGCGAGCAGTACTTC. The encoded protein is CTLGAHGEQYF.

CDR3 loop: CASSYGGGAWETQYF. The CDR3 coding sequence is TGTGCCAGCAGTTACGGCGGGGGGGCCTGGGAGACCCAGTACTTC. The V call is TRBV6-5, the J call TRBJ2-5; 9 nucleotides agree with TRBD2. This CDR3 spans 15 amino acids. J lost 5 bases, V lost 2 bases, and 6 bases had no gene match. Germline V lookup: CDR1 MNHEY, CDR2 SVGAGI.

The chain recombines TRBV5-1 with TRBJ1-3; no clear D. CDR3 length: 12 residues. From germline, CDR1 is SGHRS and CDR2 YFSETQ. V lost 4 bases and J lost 5, with 7 bases in between. CDR3 sequence: CASSRDRNTIYF. The CDR3 DNA is TGCGCCAGCAGCCGTGACAGAAACACCATATATTTT.

CDR3 amino acids: CASSHGTDTGELFF. The CDR3 nucleotides are TGTGCCAGCAGCCACGGGACTGACACCGGGGAGCTGTTTTTT. The gene calls are TRBV7-8 and TRBJ2-2, with a possible D match to TRBD2 (6 bases). The ends were cut back, 5 bases at V and 3 bases at J, with 10 bases in the middle. Germline CDR1 reads SGHVS; CDR2 reads FQNEAQ. The CDR3 length is 14 residues.

The genes are TRBV4-1 and TRBJ1-5, with a possible D match to TRBD1 (5 bases). The CDR3 is 16 residues long. The V and J ends lost 1 base and 9 bases respectively, with 19 bases between them. Germline assignment: CDR1 MGHRA and CDR2 YSYEKL. This chain's CDR3 is CASSQVIAIGGSPQHF. CDR3 nucleotide sequence: TGCGCCAGCAGCCAAGTTATCGCCATTGGGGGGTCGCCCCAGCATTTT.

The V gene is TRBV9, the J gene TRBJ2-1, with TRBD2 identical over 7 bases. V trimming: 4 bases; J trimming: 0 bases; junction bases outside the gene matches: 13. Germline-derived CDR1 and CDR2 are SGDLS and YYNGEE. The CDR3 spans 18 residues. CDR3 DNA: TGTGCCAGCAGCCCCCCTAGGGGCGGGGGTTACTCCTACAATGAGCAGTTCTTC. Translating gives CASSPPRGGGYSYNEQFF.

V gene TRBV28 combines with J gene TRBJ2-7; 11 bases match TRBD1. Germline CDR1 is MDHEN and CDR2 is SYDVKM. The CDR3 is 14 amino acids. The V segment lost 6 bases and the J segment 4 bases; nucleotides outside the gene matches: 5. DNA for the CDR3: TGTGCCAGCAGCCGGACAGGGGGCGAGTACGAGCAGTACGTC. Translated: CASSRTGGEYEQYV.

V and J are TRBV5-1 and TRBJ2-2; a weak D match, TRBD2 (6 bases). V lost 4 bases and J 6 bases, leaving 13 bases between the germline ends. Germline values: CDR1 SGHRS, CDR2 YFSETQ. The CDR3 totals 14 residues. DNA of the CDR3: TGCGCCAGCAGCCGGGGGTCGGCGGCCGGGGAGCTGTTTTTT. Protein: CASSRGSAAGELFF. The variable domain in full, completed from reference TRBV5-1 and TRBJ2-2, reads KAGVTQTPRYLIKTRGQQVTLSCSPISGHRSVSWYQQTPGQGLQFLFEYFSETQRNKGNFPGRFSGRQFSNSRSEMNVSTLELGDSALYLCASSRGSAAGELFFGEGSRLTVL.

This clone is a singleton in its sample. The genes are TRBV15 and TRBJ2-5; TRBD1 agrees at 8 bases. Matching the DNA end better, TRBJ2-7 makes the J call doubtful. Per germline, CDR1 LNHNV and CDR2 YYDKDF (reference sequence). CDR3 length equals 15 residues. The CDR3 protein is CATSRRAQGAYEQYF. Here the CDR3 DNA reads TGTGCCACCAGCCGGAGGGCCCAGGGGGCATACGAGCAGTACTTC.

This clone was observed a single time. At one of its ends the junction is not consistent with the germline gene, which may arise from a read error. The chain uses TRBV10-3 and TRBJ1-2, with TRBD1 identical over 12 bases. The CDR3 spans 18 residues. From germline, CDR1 is ENHRY and CDR2 SYGVKD. DNA for the CDR3: TGTGCCATGAGTGCAGTCCCGGGACAGGGGGCGGATAGCTATGGCTACACCTTC. Protein product: CAMSAVPGQGADSYGYTF.

This chain uses TRBV9 with TRBJ1-2, with 10 positions matching TRBD1. This CDR3 is built from 15 residues. Trimming removed 5 bases from V and 2 bases from J; junction bases left unmatched: 6. The V gene's germline CDR1 is SGDLS and CDR2 YYNGEE. Here the CDR3 reads CASRDRTGGNYGYTF. CDR3 sequence (DNA): TGTGCCAGCAGGGACAGGACAGGGGGGAACTATGGCTACACCTTC.

V usage is TRBV4-2 and J usage is TRBJ1-1; 7 bases agree with TRBD1. Germline V gene sequence: CDR1 LGHNA, CDR2 YNFKEQ. CDR3 length equals 16 residues. V lost 1 base, J lost 0 bases, and 5 bases stayed unmatched. DNA for the CDR3: TGTGCCAGCAGCCAAGTTACGGGACAGATGAACACTGAAGCTTTCTTT. This encodes CASSQVTGQMNTEAFF.

This chain links TRBV6-1 with TRBJ1-6, with TRBD1 matching 10 bases. The CDR3 is 19 residues long. The junction had 11 bases not matched to a gene; V was cut back by 0 bases and J by 6 bases. Germline V CDR1 and CDR2: MNHNS, SASEGT. CDR3 region: CASSEARDRGPRANSPLHF. For the CDR3, the DNA is TGTGCCAGCAGTGAAGCCCGGGACAGGGGCCCTAGGGCTAATTCACCCCTCCACTTT.

The chain employs TRBV15 and TRBJ1-4; 8 bases are shared with TRBD1. V lost 2 bases, J lost 6 bases, and 5 bases stayed unmatched. This CDR3 is 15 amino acids long. Looked up from germline, CDR1 is LNHNV and CDR2 is YYDKDF (reference sequence). The CDR3 DNA reads as TGTGCCACCAGCAGACCAGACAGGGGAGATGAAAAACTGTTTTTT. Protein product: CATSRPDRGDEKLFF. The full variable domain, with the rest looked up from reference TRBV15 and TRBJ1-4, is DAMVIQNPRYQVTQFGKPVTLSCSQTLNHNVMYWYQQKSSQAPKLLFHYYDKDFNNEADTPDNFQSRRPNTSFCFLDIRSPGLGDTAMYLCATSRPDRGDEKLFFGSGTQLSVL.

The chain combines TRBV7-3 with TRBJ2-2; 11 bases match TRBD1. This CDR3 has 16 residues. Germline V CDR1 and CDR2: SGHTA, FQGTGA. V lost 5 bases and J lost 3; bases outside the gene matches: 5. CDR3 sequence (DNA): TGTGCCAGCAGCACCGGACAGGGGGCTTACACCGGGGAGCTGTTTTTT. Encoded protein: CASSTGQGAYTGELFF.